Following are 20 T cell receptor beta chains from one sample sequenced in a study of shared clonotypes between healthy human individuals. Clones were read by immunoSEQ multiplex PCR, and TCRdb kept only the in-frame ones, dropping some. This sample yields around 500,000 clones, of which around four fifths are seen a single time; 12% belongs to the top ten. The sequenced sample consisted of PBMCs. Receptors were obtained from a woman between 40 and 50 years old in good health. Some clones in this sample may be carry-over from other donors' samples.

The sample holds one count of this clone. V gene TRBV5-5 combines with J gene TRBJ2-3, with 7 bases identical to TRBD1. The germline CDR1 and CDR2 sequences are SGHKS and YYEKEE (reference sequence). V was clipped by 4 bases and J by 2 bases; unmatched bases: 4. This CDR3 is built from 14 residues. DNA of the CDR3: TGTGCCAGCAGCCAAACAGGGGTCACAGATACGCAGTATTTT. It yields the protein CASSQTGVTDTQYF.

This clone is a singleton in its sample. The chain combines TRBV19 with TRBJ1-5, with D possibly TRBD1 on 5 matching bases. V dropped 5 bases and J dropped 0 bases, with 11 bases sitting between them. Germline CDR1 is LNHDA and CDR2 is SQIVND (reference sequence). The CDR3 has 15 residues. As DNA, the CDR3 is TGTGCCAGTAGTTCTGGCAGGGATAGCAATCAGCCCCAGCATTTT. Its protein is CASSSGRDSNQPQHF.

The chain combines TRBV6-1 with TRBJ2-3, with D possibly matching TRBD2 (6 bases). Trimming cost V 9 bases and J 1 base, with 14 bases left between them. The CDR3 is 14 residues long. In germline, CDR1 is MNHNS, CDR2 SASEGT. CDR3 protein: CARLRPGGTDTQYF. The CDR3 region has the DNA TGTGCCAGGCTTCGTCCGGGAGGCACAGATACGCAGTATTTT.

The rearrangement links TRBV29-1 to TRBJ2-1; perhaps D is TRBD1 or TRBD2 (5 bases each). There are 16 residues in the CDR3. Trimming took off 7 bases at V and 2 bases at J, with 21 bases between the two ends. Germline lookup yields CDR1 SQVTM and CDR2 ANQGSEA. The CDR3 loop is CSADGFEGTAYNEQFF. The CDR3 nucleotides are TGCAGCGCCGACGGGTTCGAGGGGACGGCCTACAATGAGCAGTTCTTC.

V is TRBV29-1 and J is TRBJ1-1; possible D gene TRBD1, 5 bases. Trimming stripped 3 bases from V and 5 bases from J, with 19 bases between. The CDR3 totals 15 residues. Germline CDR1 and CDR2: SQVTM and ANQGSEA. DNA of the CDR3: TGCAGCGTTGAGGGGGGATGGCAGGGCTGGACTGAAGCTTTCTTT. Protein sequence: CSVEGGWQGWTEAFF.

The chain couples TRBV9 to TRBJ2-2, with a weak D call TRBD2 (5 bases). The CDR3 length is 16 residues. From germline, CDR1 is SGDLS and CDR2 YYNGEE. V was cut by 0 bases and J by 5 bases, with 14 bases left in between. This CDR3 reads CASSVEPDSTTGELFF. CDR3 nucleotides: TGTGCCAGCAGCGTAGAACCGGACTCGACTACCGGGGAGCTGTTTTTT. The full variable domain, completed using reference TRBV9 and TRBJ2-2, is DSGVTQTPKHLITATGQRVTLRCSPRSGDLSVYWYQQSLDQGLQFLIQYYNGEERAKGNILERFSAQQFPDLHSELNLSSLELGDSALYFCASSVEPDSTTGELFFGEGSRLTVL.

The chain has TRBV30 and TRBJ2-3; no reliable D call. Trimming left V 1 base short and J 2 bases short, with 7 bases between. The CDR3 has 13 amino acids. The germline CDR1 and CDR2 sequences are GTSNPN and SVGIG (reference sequence). CDR3 in amino acids: CAWSDPPTDTQYF. CDR3 bases: TGTGCCTGGAGTGACCCACCCACAGATACGCAGTATTTT.

The CDR3 region is CASSLGQGLGGEKLFF. The CDR3 DNA reads TGTGCCAGCAGTTTAGGGCAGGGTTTAGGGGGTGAAAAACTGTTTTTT. The chain links TRBV28 to TRBJ1-4; the D gene is possibly TRBD1 (6 bases). Per the germline V gene, CDR1 is MDHEN and CDR2 is SYDVKM. The ends were cut back, 2 bases at V and 7 bases at J, with 17 bases in the middle. The CDR3 runs to 16 residues.

This rearrangement joins TRBV7-3 to TRBJ2-5; 9 nucleotides match TRBD2. The junction had 9 bases not matched to a gene; V was cut back by 5 bases and J by 5 bases. CDR1 and CDR2 (germline): SGHTA, FQGTGA. This CDR3 has 15 amino acids. In DNA, the CDR3 is TGTGCCAGCAGCCCGGGACTAGCCCTGGGGGAGACCCAGTACTTC. Encoded protein: CASSPGLALGETQYF.

The CDR3: CASSLGSPEAFF. CDR3 coding DNA: TGTGCCAGCAGCCTAGGGTCCCCTGAAGCTTTCTTT. This sequence joins TRBV11-2 and TRBJ1-1; D unresolved. CDR1 and CDR2 (germline): SGHAT, FQNNGV. V dropped 5 bases and J dropped 6 bases, with 10 bases sitting between them. The CDR3 consists of 12 residues. The full variable domain, with the rest looked up from reference TRBV11-2 and TRBJ1-1, is EAGVAQSPRYKIIEKRQSVAFWCNPISGHATLYWYQQILGQGPKLLIQFQNNGVVDDSQLPKDRFSAERLKGVDSTLKIQPAKLEDSAVYLCASSLGSPEAFFGQGTRLTVV.

The chain employs TRBV7-6 and TRBJ2-2; D might be TRBD2 (6 bases). The CDR3 runs to 18 residues. The germline gives CDR1 SGHVS, CDR2 FNYEAQ. V lost 1 base and J 3 bases, leaving 18 bases between the germline ends. The CDR3 DNA reads as TGTGCCAGCAGCTTAGTGGGGACTTCGATTGCTCACACCGGGGAGCTGTTTTTT. It yields the protein CASSLVGTSIAHTGELFF.

Of note for this clone: The sample carries other DNA sequences with the same CDR3. V is TRBV7-2 and J is TRBJ2-7; 11 nucleotides agree with TRBD1. Losses at the gene ends were 5 bases for V and 1 base for J; bases not matched to a gene: 1. This CDR3 has 14 residues. The V gene's germline CDR1 is SGHTA and CDR2 FQGNSA. The chain's CDR3 is CASSRDRGSYEQYF. The CDR3 DNA follows: TGTGCCAGCAGCCGGGACAGGGGGTCCTACGAGCAGTACTTC.

The chain combines TRBV10-1 with TRBJ2-6, with D hard to call. Trimming removed 4 bases at V and 5 bases at J, with 21 bases between. CDR1 is WNHNN and CDR2 is SYGVQD in the germline V gene (reference sequence). The CDR3 has 18 amino acids. For the CDR3, the DNA is TGCGCCAGCAGTGTCGAAGCGATCGCACAAAGTCGGGCCAACGTCCTGACTTTC. Translated: CASSVEAIAQSRANVLTF.

The V call is TRBV28, the J call TRBJ2-7; 7 positions match TRBD1. In germline, CDR1 is MDHEN, CDR2 SYDVKM. The CDR3 spans 15 residues. V was pared by 5 bases and J by 4 bases, with 11 bases of the junction left unmatched. Written as DNA, the CDR3 is TGTGCCAGCAGTATTACAGGGGCCGCATCTTACGAGCAGTACTTC. Its protein is CASSITGAASYEQYF.

About this clone: Given a much more abundant clone one base away, this may be a read error. This chain connects TRBV5-1 to TRBJ1-4; D is unresolved. The CDR3 is made up of 13 amino acids. Germline CDR1 and CDR2: SGHRS and YFSETQ. The CDR3 sequence: CASSREVAEKPFF. In nucleotides, the CDR3 is TGCGCCAGCAGCAGGGAAGTTGCTGAAAAACCGTTTTTT.

Only one count was recorded for this clone. The chain employs TRBV11-3 and TRBJ2-1; the D gene could be TRBD1 or TRBD2 (5 bases each). Trimming took 5 bases from V and 8 from J, leaving 22 bases between them. The germline CDR1 and CDR2 sequences are SGHNT and YENEEA. The CDR3 is 16 residues long. The CDR3 here is CASSKEGSALLDEQFF. CDR3 DNA: TGTGCCAGCAGCAAAGAGGGGTCGGCGCTCCTCGATGAGCAGTTCTTC. The full variable domain, completed using reference TRBV11-3 and TRBJ2-1, is EAGVVQSPRYKIIEKKQPVAFWCNPISGHNTLYWYLQNLGQGPELLIRYENEEAVDDSQLPKDRFSAERLKGVDSTLKIQPAELGDSAVYLCASSKEGSALLDEQFFGPGTRLTVL.

The chain uses TRBV7-9 and TRBJ1-1, with a tentative D call TRBD1 (5 bases). The CDR3 loop spans 15 amino acids. CDR1 and CDR2 (germline): SEHNR, FQNEAQ (reference sequence). V was shortened by 3 bases and J by 3 bases, with 14 bases between the two germline ends. The chain's CDR3 is CASSLGGGVDTEAFF. The DNA for the CDR3 is TGTGCCAGCAGCTTGGGGGGAGGGGTGGACACTGAAGCTTTCTTT. Looking up the rest from reference TRBV7-9 and TRBJ1-1 gives the full variable domain: DTGVSQNPRHKITKRGQNVTFRCDPISEHNRLYWYRQTLGQGPEFLTYFQNEAQLEKSRLLSDRFSAERPKGSFSTLEIQRTEQGDSAMYLCASSLGGGVDTEAFFGQGTRLTVV.

V and J are TRBV7-3 and TRBJ2-1; 7 bases are a match to TRBD1. Germline-derived CDR1 and CDR2 are SGHTA and FQGTGA. This CDR3 has 15 amino acids. V was clipped by 0 bases and J by 6 bases; unmatched bases: 5. The CDR3 DNA reads TGTGCCAGCAGCTTAACGCTAGCAGGGGGCAATGAGCAGTTCTTC. Translation gives CASSLTLAGGNEQFF.

The chain employs TRBV6-5 and TRBJ2-1; 9 bases map to TRBD1. Trimming removed 0 bases from V and 8 bases from J; junction bases left unmatched: 8. There are 16 residues in the CDR3. Germline lookup yields CDR1 MNHEY and CDR2 SVGAGI. Here the CDR3 reads CASSYSPGQGRYEQFF. The CDR3 nucleotides read TGTGCCAGCAGTTACTCTCCGGGACAGGGACGTTATGAGCAGTTCTTC.

The V call is TRBV7-9, the J call TRBJ2-2; D not resolved. The length of the CDR3 is 15 residues. The germline V and J ends were trimmed by 1 base and 0 bases, with 6 bases remaining between them. Germline CDR1 SEHNR, CDR2 FQNEAQ (reference sequence). CDR3 region: CASSLGTANTGELFF. The CDR3 DNA reads TGTGCCAGCAGCTTAGGGACGGCGAACACCGGGGAGCTGTTTTTT. The full variable domain, with the rest looked up from reference TRBV7-9 and TRBJ2-2, is DTGVSQNPRHKITKRGQNVTFRCDPISEHNRLYWYRQTLGQGPEFLTYFQNEAQLEKSRLLSDRFSAERPKGSFSTLEIQRTEQGDSAMYLCASSLGTANTGELFFGEGSRLTVL.